Below are 30 T cell receptor beta chains sequenced from a single sample in a study of blood T cell repertoires in COVID-19. This table comes from immunoSEQ multiplex PCR, and its TCRdb copy is limited to in-frame clones, with some not included. The sample comprises over 100,000 clones, almost 70% of which are singletons, and about 1.9% rests with the top ten. Sequenced: peripheral blood. These receptors were taken from a woman in her 70s with acute or convalescent COVID-19.

The chain employs TRBV2 and TRBJ1-2, with TRBD1 identical over 7 bases. This CDR3 is built from 13 residues. Germline CDR1 is SNHLY and CDR2 is FYNNEI. Trimming at V came to 6 bases and at J to 4 bases, leaving 5 bases not matched to a gene. The CDR3 protein is CASRAGGGYGYTF. CDR3 coding DNA: TGTGCCAGCAGGGCAGGGGGTGGCTATGGCTACACCTTC. The whole variable domain, filled in from reference TRBV2 and TRBJ1-2, reads EPEVTQTPSHQVTQMGQEVILRCVPISNHLYFYWYRQILGQKVEFLVSFYNNEISEKSEIFDDQFSVERPDGSNFTLKIRSTKLEDSAMYFCASRAGGGYGYTFGSGTRLTVV.

V is TRBV7-2 and J is TRBJ1-5; D unresolved. Germline V gene sequence: CDR1 SGHTA, CDR2 FQGNSA. This CDR3 has 14 amino acids. Trimming took off 1 base at V and 2 bases at J, with 6 bases between the two ends. CDR3 nucleotides: TGTGCCAGCAGCTTAGATCCGGGCAATCAGCCCCAGCATTTT. Translated: CASSLDPGNQPQHF.

This chain uses TRBV7-9 with TRBJ1-6; 7 nucleotides align to TRBD1. Germline assignment: CDR1 SEHNR and CDR2 FQNEAQ (reference sequence). The J segment lost 7 bases and the V segment lost 4 bases, leaving 10 bases of the junction unmatched. This CDR3 comprises 16 residues. CDR3 amino acids: CASSSDRVLGNSPLHF. Here the CDR3 DNA reads TGTGCCAGCAGCTCTGACAGGGTGTTGGGGAATTCACCCCTCCACTTT.

This sequence joins TRBV11-2 and TRBJ2-7; 7 bases agree with TRBD2. CDR3 length: 15 amino acids. V was clipped by 0 bases and J by 5 bases; unmatched bases: 7. Germline CDR1 and CDR2: SGHAT and FQNNGV. The CDR3 region is CASSLEGGRHDEQYF. DNA for the CDR3: TGTGCCAGCAGCTTAGAGGGCGGGAGACATGACGAGCAGTACTTC.

V gene TRBV24-1 combines with J gene TRBJ2-3; D is unclear. This CDR3 region has 11 residues. Germline V lookup: CDR1 KGHDR, CDR2 SFDVKD. V lost 8 bases and J 14 bases, leaving 16 bases between the germline ends. CDR3 amino acids: CATTPFNTGYF. In DNA, the CDR3 is TGTGCCACCACCCCGTTTAATACGGGGTATTTT.

The V call is TRBV9, the J call TRBJ1-3, with TRBD1 matching over 8 bases. V trimming: 2 bases; J trimming: 6 bases; junction bases outside the gene matches: 10. CDR3 length: 16 residues. Germline V gives CDR1 SGDLS, CDR2 YYNGEE. The CDR3 here is CASSVGPDREQNTIYF. Written as DNA, the CDR3 is TGTGCCAGCAGCGTGGGTCCGGACAGGGAGCAAAACACCATATATTTT.

A single count supports this clone. The J gene is TRBJ1-2, the V gene TRBV19; TRBD1 might be the D (5 bases). Germline assignment: CDR1 LNHDA and CDR2 SQIVND (reference sequence). V lost 8 bases, J lost 6 bases, and 13 bases lay in between. This CDR3 is 12 amino acids long. CDR3 region: CASGRASDGYTF. The CDR3 DNA is TGTGCCAGTGGCAGGGCCTCCGATGGCTACACCTTC.

The chain recombines TRBV19 with TRBJ1-3; 7 bases map to TRBD1. The germline CDR1 and CDR2 sequences are LNHDA and SQIVND (reference sequence). With V trimmed by 5 bases and J by 0 bases, 4 bases remained unmatched. This CDR3 has 15 residues. The CDR3 sequence: CASSEGQLSGNTIYF. Here the CDR3 DNA reads TGTGCCAGTAGTGAGGGACAGCTCTCTGGAAACACCATATATTTT.

The chain employs TRBV7-6 and TRBJ1-6, with 9 positions matching TRBD1. Germline trimming cut 5 bases from V and 0 bases from J; bases unmatched to any gene: 5. This CDR3 is 17 amino acids long. Germline CDR1 SGHVS, CDR2 FNYEAQ. CDR3 sequence (DNA): TGTGCCAGCAGCCTACTGGACAGGGGCTCCTATAATTCACCCCTCCACTTT. As protein: CASSLLDRGSYNSPLHF. Complete variable domain (other parts from reference TRBV7-6 and TRBJ1-6): GAGVSQSPRYKVTKRGQDVALRCDPISGHVSLYWYRQALGQGPEFLTYFNYEAQQDKSGLPNDRFSAERPEGSISTLTIQRTEQRDSAMYRCASSLLDRGSYNSPLHFGNGTRLTVT.

The V call is TRBV20-1, the J call TRBJ2-5; TRBD1 agrees at 7 bases. V dropped 4 bases and J dropped 5; count of bases not matched to a gene: 4. This CDR3 spans 12 amino acids. Germline V gene lookup returns CDR1 DFQATT and CDR2 SNEGSKA (reference sequence). CDR3 protein: CSANDRAETQYF. The CDR3 nucleotides are TGCAGTGCTAATGACAGGGCGGAGACCCAGTACTTC.

This clone was seen ten or more times. The chain joins TRBV2 to TRBJ1-1; possible D gene TRBD1, 6 bases. CDR3 length: 13 amino acids. CDR1 is SNHLY, CDR2 FYNNEI, per germline. V was cut by 6 bases and J by 4 bases, with 12 bases left in between. In DNA, the CDR3 is TGTGCCAGCAGGACCGAACAGGGCACTGAAGCTTTCTTT. It codes for CASRTEQGTEAFF.

The CDR3 here is CAISAASANNEQFF. The DNA for the CDR3 is TGTGCCATCAGTGCGGCTAGCGCGAACAATGAGCAGTTCTTC. The chain uses TRBV10-3 and TRBJ2-1, with D tentatively TRBD2 (6 bases). The germline gives CDR1 ENHRY, CDR2 SYGVKD. Trimming left V 4 bases short and J 5 bases short, with 12 bases between. This CDR3 comprises 14 residues.

V and J are TRBV2 and TRBJ2-1; 7 bases align to TRBD2. The germline V gene encodes CDR1 SNHLY and CDR2 FYNNEI. J was trimmed by 7 bases and V by 0 bases; bases with no gene match: 12. The CDR3 has 17 amino acids. CDR3 region: CASSEAHAAGTGNEQFF. The CDR3 DNA follows: TGTGCCAGCAGTGAAGCGCATGCAGCGGGGACGGGAAATGAGCAGTTCTTC.

The chain joins TRBV2 to TRBJ1-3; possibly TRBD1 for D (6 bases). Trimming took 6 bases from V and 2 from J, leaving 8 bases between them. Germline loops: CDR1 SNHLY, CDR2 FYNNEI. The CDR3 has 13 residues. For the CDR3, the DNA is TGTGCCAGCAGGGGGACACCTGGAAACACCATATATTTT. Translated: CASRGTPGNTIYF.

V and J are TRBV12-3 or TRBV12-4 and TRBJ2-7, with TRBD1 matching over 7 bases. V shed 5 bases and J 6 bases; nucleotides not matched to a gene: 4. This CDR3 comprises 12 residues. The CDR3 DNA follows: TGTGCCAGCAGTATAACAGGGGTCGAGCAGTACTTC. It yields the protein CASSITGVEQYF.

The rearrangement uses TRBV19 and TRBJ2-1; 13 positions agree with TRBD2. The CDR3 has 15 amino acids. In germline, CDR1 is LNHDA, CDR2 SQIVND (reference sequence). The J segment lost 11 bases and the V segment lost 0 bases, leaving 4 bases of the junction unmatched. CDR3 sequence reads: CASSIDGTSGTQQFF. The CDR3 nucleotides are TGTGCCAGTAGTATAGATGGGACTAGCGGGACCCAGCAGTTCTTC.

The chain joins TRBV9 to TRBJ1-2, with 10 bases lining up with TRBD1. Germline V lookup: CDR1 SGDLS, CDR2 YYNGEE. CDR3 length: 14 residues. V lost 0 bases, J lost 8 bases, and 4 bases stayed unmatched. Here the CDR3 reads CASSVVGTGVGYTF. The CDR3 DNA reads as TGTGCCAGCAGCGTAGTGGGGACAGGGGTCGGCTACACCTTC.

V and J are TRBV7-9 and TRBJ1-2, with 9 positions matching TRBD1. V shed 5 bases, J shed 6 bases, and the junction held 7 bases outside the gene matches. Germline V gene lookup returns CDR1 SEHNR and CDR2 FQNEAQ (reference sequence). The CDR3 loop spans 14 amino acids. The DNA for the CDR3 is TGTGCCAGCAGCCCGGGACAGGGTCACGATGGCTACACCTTC. Translation gives CASSPGQGHDGYTF. Looking up the rest from reference TRBV7-9 and TRBJ1-2 gives the full variable domain: DTGVSQNPRHKITKRGQNVTFRCDPISEHNRLYWYRQTLGQGPEFLTYFQNEAQLEKSRLLSDRFSAERPKGSFSTLEIQRTEQGDSAMYLCASSPGQGHDGYTFGSGTRLTVV.

The V and J genes are TRBV19 and TRBJ1-5; D possibly corresponds to TRBD1 (5 bases). This CDR3 comprises 15 residues. Germline values: CDR1 LNHDA, CDR2 SQIVND (reference sequence). Trimming removed 3 bases from V and 6 bases from J, with 15 bases in between. CDR3 bases: TGTGCCAGTAGTATGGGGGGGAATTTGGCTCAGCCCCAGCATTTT. Protein: CASSMGGNLAQPQHF.

The chain combines TRBV6-5 with TRBJ1-2; maybe TRBD1 (6 bases). The CDR3 extends over 11 amino acids. Trimming shortened V by 6 bases and J by 8 bases, and 10 bases separated the two germline ends. Germline CDR1 and CDR2: MNHEY and SVGAGI. The CDR3 nucleotides are TGTGCCAGCAGCGACAGGCGCGGCTACACCTTC. Protein product: CASSDRRGYTF.

J is TRBJ2-7 and V is TRBV19, with 12 bases identical to TRBD1. V dropped 0 bases and J dropped 1; count of bases not matched to a gene: 10. The CDR3 contains 19 residues. Looked up from germline, CDR1 is LNHDA and CDR2 is SQIVND (reference sequence). CDR3 in amino acids: CASSIDLGQGASMSYEQYF. As DNA, the CDR3 is TGTGCCAGTAGTATAGATCTGGGACAGGGGGCATCAATGTCCTACGAGCAGTACTTC.

This clone was seen a few times. The chain employs TRBV9 and TRBJ2-2, with TRBD2 matching 9 bases. The germline V gene has CDR1 SGDLS and CDR2 YYNGEE. The ends lost 4 bases at V and 5 bases at J; junction bases unmatched: 3. The CDR3 sequence is 14 residues long. The CDR3 sequence: CASSSSGATGELFF. In DNA form, the CDR3 reads TGTGCCAGCAGCTCTAGCGGGGCAACCGGGGAGCTGTTTTTT.

The genes are TRBV7-2 and TRBJ2-3; TRBD2 aligns across 12 bases. Germline V CDR1 and CDR2: SGHTA, FQGNSA. Trimming at V came to 5 bases and at J to 3 bases, leaving 3 bases not matched to a gene. The CDR3 spans 15 residues. In nucleotides, the CDR3 is TGTGCCAGCAGCCCGACTAGCGGGGGAACAGATACGCAGTATTTT. Amino acids: CASSPTSGGTDTQYF.

The chain uses TRBV25-1 and TRBJ1-6; TRBD1 agrees at 8 bases. This CDR3 has 13 residues. The V segment lost 2 bases and the J segment 13 bases; nucleotides outside the gene matches: 4. The V gene's germline CDR1 is MGHDK and CDR2 SYGVNS. CDR3 in DNA: TGTGCCAGCAGTGAACTGGACAGGGCCCCCCTCCACTTT. Protein: CASSELDRAPLHF.

The CDR3 nucleotides are TGTGCCAGCAGCCTCGGTCGGGGGTATACGCAGTATTTT. This encodes CASSLGRGYTQYF. The rearrangement links TRBV11-3 to TRBJ2-3, with D tentatively TRBD2 (6 bases). With 5 bases removed from V and 7 bases from J, the gap between germline ends came to 13 bases. Germline V lookup: CDR1 SGHNT, CDR2 YENEEA. The CDR3 consists of 13 residues.

This clone was seen repeatedly, ten times or more. This sequence joins TRBV19 and TRBJ1-4, with 10 nucleotides matching TRBD1. CDR3 length: 15 amino acids. Per the germline V gene, CDR1 is LNHDA and CDR2 is SQIVND (reference sequence). V lost 3 bases, J lost 7 bases, and 5 bases stayed unmatched. Here the CDR3 reads CASSIRDRGTEKLFF. Here the CDR3 DNA reads TGTGCCAGTAGTATTCGGGACAGGGGTACTGAAAAACTGTTTTTT.

The J gene is TRBJ2-2, the V gene TRBV12-3 or TRBV12-4; D possibly corresponds to TRBD2 (5 bases). V was trimmed by 4 bases and J by 5 bases, leaving 8 bases between them. The CDR3 sequence is 13 residues long. The CDR3 sequence: CASSSSGTGELFF. The CDR3 region has the DNA TGTGCCAGCAGTTCGAGCGGAACCGGGGAGCTGTTTTTT.

This clone came up a few times. The V and J genes are TRBV11-3 and TRBJ2-1, with D possibly TRBD2 on 5 matching bases. Germline V gene sequence: CDR1 SGHNT, CDR2 YENEEA. The V end lost 2 bases, the J end lost 9 bases, and 5 bases lay between the germline ends. The CDR3 has 11 residues. CDR3 in DNA: TGTGCCAGCAGCTTACGGGGTGAGCAGTTCTTC. It translates to CASSLRGEQFF.

The rearrangement joins TRBV9 to TRBJ2-7; D is unresolved. This CDR3 comprises 15 residues. V shed 5 bases and J shed 2 bases, with 17 bases lying between them. In germline, CDR1 is SGDLS, CDR2 YYNGEE. CDR3 DNA sequence: TGTGCCAGCAGTTCCAGCGCAGCCCGCCCCTACGAGCAGTACTTC. Protein: CASSSSAARPYEQYF. Full variable domain (rest looked up from reference TRBV9 and TRBJ2-7): DSGVTQTPKHLITATGQRVTLRCSPRSGDLSVYWYQQSLDQGLQFLIQYYNGEERAKGNILERFSAQQFPDLHSELNLSSLELGDSALYFCASSSSAARPYEQYFGPGTRLTVT.

Written as DNA, the CDR3 is TGTGCCAGCAGCCAGCTGACTAGCGGGAGTGTTCAAGAGACCCAGTACTTC. As protein: CASSQLTSGSVQETQYF. The gene calls are TRBV4-2 and TRBJ2-5; 12 bases align to TRBD2. This CDR3 contains 17 residues. CDR1 and CDR2 from the germline V gene are LGHNA and YNFKEQ. Trimming at V came to 3 bases and at J to 2 bases, leaving 7 bases not matched to a gene.